A single TCR beta chain is shown here with its context. Its antigen is unidentified. These data originate in a study of cytomegalovirus exposure and HLA in healthy donors. Sampled while nominally healthy, donors likely had unrecorded immune exposures. Germline-derived CDR1 and CDR2 are SNHLY and FYNNEI. This CDR3 has 15 amino acids. After removal of 7 bases from V and 2 bases from J, the junction contained 8 bases not matched to a gene. Study-level findings and limits: Reports described diagnosis of cytomegalovirus status by the classifier as highly specific and sensitive. In all likelihood, a cluster of highly shared sequence variants was a sequencing artifact.

In the PCR, 60 Vbeta and 13 Jbeta primers were used. Method: immunoSEQ multiplex PCR; TCRdb's copy keeps in-frame clones and lacks some. The table includes about 140,000 clones, less than 85% detected once. Sequenced material: PBMCs. V gene TRBV2 combines with J gene TRBJ2-3; 8 nucleotides line up with TRBD1. This TCR was sampled from a woman in her forties or fifties in good health and CMV-seropositive. The CDR3 is CASNGRTGITDTQYF. The CDR3 nucleotides read TGTGCCAGCAATGGAAGGACAGGGATCACAGATACGCAGTATTTT.